This T cell receptor beta chain was observed in a study of PD-1 blockade in classical Hodgkin lymphoma. In the study overall: A 3 mg/kg intravenous dose of nivolumab was received by patients every 2 weeks.

Whole-study findings and limits: TCR diversity in CD4+, not CD8+, cells rose significantly by C4D1. Nivolumab initiated under 1 year post-ASCT led to patient exclusion.

The CDR3 runs to 13 residues. From germline, CDR1 is MNHNS and CDR2 SASEGT. V was trimmed by 7 bases and J by 3 bases, leaving 12 bases between them. Relapse was seen in all patients after autologous stem cell transplantation, and brentuximab vedotin exposure was variable. Complete response, partial response or progressive disease were the best responses. Regarding this clone: Antigen: not known.

The assay was immunoSEQ multiplex PCR, and TCRdb's table has in-frame clones only and misses some. The repertoire has about 61,000 clones, 75% to 90% of them found once; the top ten carry approximately 15%. The source was peripheral blood mononuclear cells (PBMCs), collected at baseline. The TCR sequence derives from a human donor with classical Hodgkin lymphoma. This chain links TRBV6-1 with TRBJ2-5, with D perhaps matching TRBD1 (6 bases). The CDR3 reads CASTGTPKETQYF. Here the CDR3 DNA reads TGTGCCAGCACTGGGACACCGAAAGAGACCCAGTACTTC.